This TCR beta chain was observed in a study of blood T cell repertoires in COVID-19. For the study at large: Sample material is recorded as cDNA or gDNA derived from T cells, B-cell-depleted T cells, or PBMCs.

Germline lookup yields CDR1 KGHSH and CDR2 LQKENI. The CDR3 totals 18 residues. V shed 6 bases and J shed 0 bases, with 18 bases lying between them. Libraries were prepared by immunoSEQ multiplex PCR; TCRdb keeps only in-frame clonotypes and omits some of them. The table lists around 300,000 clones, roughly 90% of them singletons. The sequence derives from a woman aged 25 to 39 who had recovered from COVID-19. The chain combines TRBV18 with TRBJ2-6; TRBD1 is a possible D gene (5 bases). Sequencing used PBMCs or T cells enriched from blood (not recorded which). Here the CDR3 DNA reads TGTGCCAGCTCCCACCCGAGACAGCAATTCTCTGGGGCCAACGTCCTGACTTTC. This sequence encodes CASSHPRQQFSGANVLTF.